This T cell receptor beta chain was found in a study of type 1 regulatory T cells. Study-level background: T-allo10 is a Tr1-enriched, alloantigen-specific CD4 T cell product made in vitro.

TCRdb re-called the reads through MiXCR, storing one row per CDR3 protein. The sample carries around 62,000 distinct CDR3 sequences, 63% recorded once. As for this clonotype: The antigen is not known.

Germline loops: CDR1 LGHDT, CDR2 YNNKEL (reference sequence). Trimming took 3 bases from V and 4 from J; bases not matched to a gene: 3. This CDR3 region has 13 residues. Graft donor-derived T-allo10 cells were described as host-alloantigen-specific, anergic, and alloantigen-specifically suppressive. The source of this sequence is a human donor in good health. The chain couples TRBV3-1 to TRBJ2-7; 7 bases are shared with TRBD1. Sequenced input: cultured T cells, either the whole culture or a sorted T cell fraction (not recorded which). Subset given: Tr1-enriched cell product generated in vitro against host alloantigens. CDR3 in amino acids: CASSHGDRYEQYF. The CDR3 DNA follows: TGTGCCAGCAGCCATGGGGACAGATACGAGCAGTACTTC.